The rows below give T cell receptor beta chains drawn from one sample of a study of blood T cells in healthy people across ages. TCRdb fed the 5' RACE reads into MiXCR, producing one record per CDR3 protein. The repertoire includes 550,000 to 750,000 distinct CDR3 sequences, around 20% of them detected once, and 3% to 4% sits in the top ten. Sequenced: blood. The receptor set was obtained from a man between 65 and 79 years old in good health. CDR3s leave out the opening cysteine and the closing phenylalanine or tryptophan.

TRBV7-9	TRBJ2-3	ASSLVGTGGTDTQY
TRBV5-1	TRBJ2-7	AGSLDLAGTKVGY
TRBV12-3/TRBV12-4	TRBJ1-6	ASSTGDGSNSPLH
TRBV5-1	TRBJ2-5	ASSPGLTTSGIVALD
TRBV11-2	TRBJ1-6	ASSSTGARSPLH
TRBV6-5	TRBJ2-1	ASRGLAGVGNEQF
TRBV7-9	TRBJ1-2	ASSFGESGGYT
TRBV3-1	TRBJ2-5	ASSPGGTGAQETQY
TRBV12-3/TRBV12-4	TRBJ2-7	ASSRDVYEQY
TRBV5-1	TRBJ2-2	ASSLRTMNTGELF
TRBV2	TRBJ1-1	ASSVERTEAF
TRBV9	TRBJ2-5	ASSVGLAPERTQY
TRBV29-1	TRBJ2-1	SVEDGRRTLYNEQF
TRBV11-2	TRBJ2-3	ASSLSGGSGTDTQY
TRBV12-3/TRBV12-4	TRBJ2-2	ASRDWDRESGELF
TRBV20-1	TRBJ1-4	SARDLLHTTNEKLF
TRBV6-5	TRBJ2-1	ASSPSKAGTTSSYNEQF
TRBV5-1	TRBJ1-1	ASSLVSNTEAF
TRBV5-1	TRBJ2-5	ASSLGTGQGETQY
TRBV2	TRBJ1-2	ASNRPGVYGYT
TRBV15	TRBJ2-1	ATSRESGREENPF
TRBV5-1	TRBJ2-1	ASSPNFGSSYNEQF
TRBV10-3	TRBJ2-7	AITSGPSYEQY